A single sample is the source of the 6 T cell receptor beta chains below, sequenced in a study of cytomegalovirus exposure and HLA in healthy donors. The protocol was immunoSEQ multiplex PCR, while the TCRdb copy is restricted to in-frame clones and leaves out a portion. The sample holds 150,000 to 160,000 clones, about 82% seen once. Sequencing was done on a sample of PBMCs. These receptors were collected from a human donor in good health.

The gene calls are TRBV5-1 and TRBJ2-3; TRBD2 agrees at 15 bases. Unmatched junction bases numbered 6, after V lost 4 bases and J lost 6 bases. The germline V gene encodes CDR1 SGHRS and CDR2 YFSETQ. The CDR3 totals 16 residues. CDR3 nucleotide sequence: TGCGCCAGCAGCAAGGGACTAGCGGGGGGTTATGATACGCAGTATTTT. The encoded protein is CASSKGLAGGYDTQYF.

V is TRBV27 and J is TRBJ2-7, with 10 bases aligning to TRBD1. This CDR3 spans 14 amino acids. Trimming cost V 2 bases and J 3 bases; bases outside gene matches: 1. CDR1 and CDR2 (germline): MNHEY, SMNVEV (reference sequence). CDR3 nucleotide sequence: TGTGCCAGCAGTTTAGGGACAGGGGTCTACGAGCAGTACTTC. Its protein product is CASSLGTGVYEQYF.

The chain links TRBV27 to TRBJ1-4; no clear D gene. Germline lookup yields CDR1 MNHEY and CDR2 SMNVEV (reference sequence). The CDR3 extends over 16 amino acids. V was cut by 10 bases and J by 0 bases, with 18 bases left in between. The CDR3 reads CATPLIDVPTNEKLFF. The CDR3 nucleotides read TGTGCCACCCCACTAATCGACGTTCCAACTAATGAAAAACTGTTTTTT.

The CDR3 DNA reads as TGTGCCAGCTCCCCGGGTCCGATAAACACCATATATTTT. It encodes CASSPGPINTIYF. V and J are TRBV25-1 and TRBJ1-3, with unresolved D. Germline V gene lookup returns CDR1 MGHDK and CDR2 SYGVNS. Trimming took 8 bases from V and 6 from J, leaving 14 bases between them. The CDR3 contains 13 residues. Full variable domain (outside the CDR3, taken from reference TRBV25-1 and TRBJ1-3): EADIYQTPRYLVIGTGKKITLECSQTMGHDKMYWYQQDPGMELHLIHYSYGVNSTEKGDLSSESTVSRIRTEHFPLTLESARPSHTSQYLCASSPGPINTIYFGEGSWLTVV.

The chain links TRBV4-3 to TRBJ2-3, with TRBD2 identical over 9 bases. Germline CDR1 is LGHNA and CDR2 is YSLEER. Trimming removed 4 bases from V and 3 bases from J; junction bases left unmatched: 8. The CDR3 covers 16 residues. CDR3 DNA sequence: TGCGCCAGCAGCCGTCTTAGCGGGGGATTGACAGATACGCAGTATTTT. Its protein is CASSRLSGGLTDTQYF.

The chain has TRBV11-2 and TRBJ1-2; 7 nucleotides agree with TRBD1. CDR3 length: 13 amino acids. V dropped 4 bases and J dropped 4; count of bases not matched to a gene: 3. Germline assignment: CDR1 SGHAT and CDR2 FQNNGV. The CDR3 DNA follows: TGTGCCAGCAGCTGGGGACAGCTCTATGGCTACACCTTC. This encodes CASSWGQLYGYTF.